The clone carrying this T cell receptor (beta chain) was counted a single time. The junction does not match germline at one end; this may be a read error. The V gene's germline CDR1 is GTSNPN and CDR2 SVGIG (reference sequence). The CDR3 is 11 amino acids. Data came from immunoSEQ multiplex PCR; TCRdb stores just in-frame clones and leaves some out. This table has 90,000 to 100,000 clones, around 84% appearing once. The data derive from a study of blood T cell repertoires in COVID-19. What was sequenced was peripheral blood. This TCR was recovered from a woman between 55 and 75 years old with acute or convalescent COVID-19. The genes are TRBV30 and TRBJ1-2; D call uncertain. CDR3 nucleotides: TGCTCCCACGAACTTAACTATGGCTACACCTTC. It encodes CSHELNYGYTF.